One and the same sample provided the 2 T cell receptor beta chains below, sequenced in a study of T-cell reconstitution after alpha-beta-depleted transplantation in children. Molecular barcoding with unique molecular identifiers was used for the TCRbeta library. TCRdb called the PCR reads again in MiXCR, with one record for every CDR3 protein. The repertoire holds hundreds of thousands of distinct CDR3 sequences, with 11% as singletons. The input for sequencing was PBMCs, taken before TCRalphabeta/CD19-depleted stem cell transplant. Every receptor here comes from a child under two years old with acute myeloid leukemia, due to receive a stem cell transplant.

This clonotype showed up many times. The V and J genes are TRBV7-9 and TRBJ1-2; D gene unclear. Trimming shortened V by 5 bases and J by 2 bases, and 9 bases separated the two germline ends. CDR1 and CDR2 (germline): SEHNR, FQNEAQ (reference sequence). The CDR3 length is 13 residues. The CDR3 nucleotides read TGTGCCAGCAGCCCCCTCGGCAACTATGGCTACACCTTC. It is translated as CASSPLGNYGYTF. The full variable domain, rest sourced from reference TRBV7-9 and TRBJ1-2, is DTGVSQNPRHKITKRGQNVTFRCDPISEHNRLYWYRQTLGQGPEFLTYFQNEAQLEKSRLLSDRFSAERPKGSFSTLEIQRTEQGDSAMYLCASSPLGNYGYTFGSGTRLTVV.

The rearrangement joins TRBV7-2 to TRBJ1-1, with D maybe TRBD1 (6 bases). This CDR3 comprises 14 residues. Germline V gene lookup returns CDR1 SGHTA and CDR2 FQGNSA. V was clipped by 4 bases and J by 10 bases, with 19 bases between them. CDR3 in DNA: TGTGCCAGCAGCTCGGGGGGGCACAGCCTGGGAGCTTTCTTT. Translating it yields CASSSGGHSLGAFF.